This T cell receptor (beta chain) was documented in a study of blood T cell repertoires in COVID-19. As for the study in general: Acute and convalescent COVID-19 samples came from the United States, Italy and Spain. Nucleic acid was either cDNA or gDNA, and it came from T cells, B-cell-depleted T cells, or PBMCs.

Generated by immunoSEQ multiplex PCR, the TCRdb table keeps only in-frame clones and is missing some. Of 350,000 or so clones in the sample, around 88% were seen once. Losses at the gene ends were 0 bases for V and 3 bases for J; bases not matched to a gene: 7. Germline lookup yields CDR1 MNHNS and CDR2 SASEGT. This CDR3 comprises 16 residues. The sequencing input was peripheral blood. The chain couples TRBV6-1 to TRBJ1-2; 7 nucleotides match TRBD1. The sequence was collected from a woman under 40 with COVID-19, enrolled during active disease. CDR3 residues: CASSEARQGGYYGYTF. DNA for the CDR3: TGTGCCAGCAGTGAAGCAAGGCAGGGGGGCTACTATGGCTACACCTTC.